Each of the 7 T cell receptor beta chains below was sequenced from the same sample in a study of cytomegalovirus exposure and HLA in healthy donors. Primers: 60 Vbeta forward and 13 Jbeta reverse. The protocol was immunoSEQ multiplex PCR, while the TCRdb copy is restricted to in-frame clones and leaves out a portion. The sample lists 95,000 to 150,000 clones; approximately 65% were seen once. Sequenced sample: PBMCs. Receptors were obtained from a man younger than 35 in good health and CMV-seronegative.

The rearrangement joins TRBV5-8 to TRBJ2-7, with no clear D. CDR3 size: 12 residues. V dropped 2 bases and J dropped 6 bases, with 9 bases sitting between them. Germline assignment: CDR1 SGHTS and CDR2 YDEGEE. This CDR3 is CASSFPGTEQYF. Here the CDR3 DNA reads TGTGCCAGCAGCTTCCCAGGAACCGAGCAGTACTTC.

This clone was picked up one time. The rearrangement joins TRBV30 to TRBJ1-1; unclear D gene. Germline CDR1 and CDR2: GTSNPN and SVGIG (reference sequence). This CDR3 spans 12 amino acids. Trimming stripped 3 bases from V and 4 bases from J, with 9 bases between. CDR3 in DNA: TGTGCCTGGAGGGGAGGATTCACTGAAGCTTTCTTT. It is translated as CAWRGGFTEAFF.

The chain joins TRBV10-2 to TRBJ2-1, with TRBD2 matching 9 bases. The germline gives CDR1 WSHSY, CDR2 SAAADI. Germline trimming cut 4 bases from V and 8 bases from J; bases unmatched to any gene: 6. This CDR3 is 14 amino acids long. CDR3 sequence reads: CASSGLAGRDEQFF. CDR3 nucleotide sequence: TGCGCCAGCAGTGGGCTAGCGGGGAGAGATGAGCAGTTCTTC.

The rearrangement joins TRBV5-8 to TRBJ2-5; TRBD2 might be the D (5 bases). V lost 4 bases and J lost 2, with 18 bases in between. The germline gives CDR1 SGHTS, CDR2 YDEGEE. CDR3 length: 16 residues. The CDR3 is CASSPYKGDYQETQYF. Written as DNA, the CDR3 is TGTGCCAGCAGCCCATATAAGGGCGACTATCAAGAGACCCAGTACTTC.

The chain recombines TRBV7-2 with TRBJ2-1, with D possibly matching TRBD2 (5 bases). V was pared by 2 bases and J by 3 bases, with 8 bases between. The germline CDR1 and CDR2 sequences are SGHTA and FQGNSA. The CDR3 sequence is 14 residues long. In nucleotides, the CDR3 is TGTGCCAGCAGCTTAAGCGCGGGCTACAATGAGCAGTTCTTC. It encodes CASSLSAGYNEQFF. Drawing the rest from reference TRBV7-2 and TRBJ2-1, the complete variable domain is GAGVSQSPSNKVTEKGKDVELRCDPISGHTALYWYRQSLGQGLEFLIYFQGNSAPDKSGLPSDRFSAERTGGSVSTLTIQRTQQEDSAVYLCASSLSAGYNEQFFGPGTRLTVL.

V and J are TRBV11-2 and TRBJ1-1, with D perhaps TRBD1 (5 bases). This CDR3 has 13 amino acids. Germline V gene lookup returns CDR1 SGHAT and CDR2 FQNNGV. V was pared by 2 bases and J by 4 bases, with 8 bases between. Here the CDR3 reads CASSLWGGTEAFF. The DNA for the CDR3 is TGTGCCAGCAGCTTATGGGGGGGCACTGAAGCTTTCTTT.

V usage is TRBV7-2 and J usage is TRBJ1-5; D is unclear. Germline V gene sequence: CDR1 SGHTA, CDR2 FQGNSA. Trimming removed 6 bases from V and 7 bases from J, with 19 bases in between. The CDR3 loop spans 15 amino acids. The CDR3 nucleotides are TGTGCCAGCAGGAACAAAGAGGGAGTGGGGCAGCCCCAGCATTTT. Translated: CASRNKEGVGQPQHF.